This T cell receptor beta chain is from a study of T cells in Graves' hyperthyroidism and ophthalmopathy. Hyperthyroidism in the patients, aged 18 to 65, was newly diagnosed and under 2 months in duration. Fresh 10 ml peripheral blood yielded PBMCs. A remark on this clonotype: What it binds is not known.

Using RNA transcripts as the source, TCR beta CDR3 regions were amplified. TCR CDR3 underwent first-round RT-PCR with the HTBI primer set. TCRdb analysed the multiplex PCR reads with MiXCR anew, one entry per CDR3 protein. The sample yields about 840,000 distinct CDR3 sequences, 35% to 45% seen once. Study-wide results and limits: The blood repertoire included most of the expanded thyroid clonotypes above 0.001. Researchers report that a 13 V-J model separated ophthalmopathy from stable hyperthyroidism.

This CDR3 comprises 13 residues. The germline V gene encodes CDR1 SGHDT and CDR2 YYEEEE. Unmatched junction bases numbered 6, after V lost 5 bases and J lost 6 bases. The clonotype originates from a man aged 18 to 29 with Graves' hyperthyroidism. This sequence joins TRBV5-6 and TRBJ1-1; 8 bases match TRBD1. Sequencing was carried out using blood. The CDR3 DNA reads TGTGCCAGCAGTTGGACAGGGATCTCTGAAGCTTTCTTT. It specifies CASSWTGISEAFF. Supplemented by reference TRBV5-6 and TRBJ1-1, the full variable domain reads DAGVTQSPTHLIKTRGQQVTLRCSPKSGHDTVSWYQQALGQGPQFIFQYYEEEERQRGNFPDRFSGHQFPNYSSELNVNALLLGDSALYLCASSWTGISEAFFGQGTRLTVV.